Listed below are T cell receptor beta chains from one sample, sequenced in a study of cytomegalovirus exposure and HLA in healthy donors. The repertoire was sequenced with immunoSEQ multiplex PCR; TCRdb's copy has only in-frame clones and lacks some. The repertoire holds 130,000 or so clones, with about four fifths as singletons. The material sequenced was PBMCs. These receptors all stem from a man aged 25 to 40 in good health and CMV-seronegative. The conserved cysteine and the conserved F or W are not part of the CDR3 here. The D gene is left open where the match is weak. Expanded clones are given a class, and other clones once, few, many or no size at all.

v_call	cdr3_length	j_call	d_call	clone_size	cdr3_aa
TRBV6-5	11	TRBJ1-5	TRBD1	NA	ASSPQGNQPQH
TRBV18	13	TRBJ1-1	NA	NA	ASSRGQGMNTEAF
TRBV11-3	13	TRBJ2-5	TRBD1	once	ASSRETGDEETQY
TRBV9	12	TRBJ1-5	NA	NA	ASSGGFSNQPQH
TRBV5-1	13	TRBJ2-3	NA	NA	ASSLEGAGTDTQY
TRBV28	18	TRBJ2-2	TRBD1	NA	ASSLLPGQAFGSNTGELF
TRBV5-5	11	TRBJ2-5	TRBD2	few	ASTLAGRETQY
TRBV2	13	TRBJ1-5	TRBD1	few	ASSGDRFRAQPQH
TRBV6-1	9	TRBJ2-7	NA	NA	ASSVHYEQY
TRBV7-2	14	TRBJ1-5	TRBD1	NA	ASSLGQGYSNQPQH
TRBV19	14	TRBJ2-7	TRBD2	NA	ASSPPGRGDSYEQY
TRBV7-8	13	TRBJ2-1	TRBD2	NA	ASSLILAGADEQF
TRBV11-2	13	TRBJ2-7	TRBD2	once	ASSSLAGSSYEQY
TRBV28	14	TRBJ2-7	NA	NA	ASSSSLLQSSYEQY